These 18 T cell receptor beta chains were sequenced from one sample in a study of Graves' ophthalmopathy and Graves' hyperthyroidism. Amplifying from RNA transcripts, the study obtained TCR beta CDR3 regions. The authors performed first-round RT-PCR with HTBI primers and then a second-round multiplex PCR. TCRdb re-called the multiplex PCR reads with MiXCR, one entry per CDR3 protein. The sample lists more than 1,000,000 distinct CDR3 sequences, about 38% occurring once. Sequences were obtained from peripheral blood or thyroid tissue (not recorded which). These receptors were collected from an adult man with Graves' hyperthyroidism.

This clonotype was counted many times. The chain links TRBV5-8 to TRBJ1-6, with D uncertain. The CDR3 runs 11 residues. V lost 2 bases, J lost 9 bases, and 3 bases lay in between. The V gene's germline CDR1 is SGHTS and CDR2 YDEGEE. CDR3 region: CASSFGSPLHF. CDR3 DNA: TGTGCCAGCAGCTTTGGTTCACCCCTCCACTTT.

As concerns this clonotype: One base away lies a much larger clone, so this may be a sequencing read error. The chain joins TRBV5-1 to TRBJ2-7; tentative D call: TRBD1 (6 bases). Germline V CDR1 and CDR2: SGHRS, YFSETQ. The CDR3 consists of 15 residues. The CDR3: CASSPNRDLRYERYF. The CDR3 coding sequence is TGCGCCAGCAGCCCTAACAGGGATCTGCGCTACGAGCGGTACTTC.

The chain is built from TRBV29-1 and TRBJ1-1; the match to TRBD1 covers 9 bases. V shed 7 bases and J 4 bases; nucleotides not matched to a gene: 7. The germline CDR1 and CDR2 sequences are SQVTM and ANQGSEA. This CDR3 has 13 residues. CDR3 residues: CSARQGGGTEAFF. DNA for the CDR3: TGCAGCGCAAGACAGGGGGGCGGCACTGAAGCTTTCTTT.

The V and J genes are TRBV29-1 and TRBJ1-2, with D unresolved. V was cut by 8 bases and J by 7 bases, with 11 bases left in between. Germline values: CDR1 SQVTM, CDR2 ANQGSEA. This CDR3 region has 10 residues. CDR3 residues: CSLEGTGYTF. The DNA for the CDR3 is TGCAGCTTGGAAGGCACTGGCTACACCTTC. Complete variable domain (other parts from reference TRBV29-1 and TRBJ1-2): SAVISQKPSRDICQRGTSLTIQCQVDSQVTMMFWYRQQPGQSLTLIATANQGSEATYESGFVIDKFPISRPNLTFSTLTVSNMSPEDSSIYLCSLEGTGYTFGSGTRLTVV.

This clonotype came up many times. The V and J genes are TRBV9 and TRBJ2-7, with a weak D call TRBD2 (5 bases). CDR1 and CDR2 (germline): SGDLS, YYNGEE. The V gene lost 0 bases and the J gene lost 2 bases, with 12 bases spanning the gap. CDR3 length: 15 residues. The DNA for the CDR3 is TGTGCCAGCAGCGTAGGTAGTAGCGCGACCTACGAGCAGTACTTC. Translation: CASSVGSSATYEQYF.

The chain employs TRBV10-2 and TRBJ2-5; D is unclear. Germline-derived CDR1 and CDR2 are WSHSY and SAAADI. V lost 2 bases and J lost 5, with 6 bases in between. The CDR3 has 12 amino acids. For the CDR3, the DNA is TGCGCCAGCAGTGAGGGGAAGGAGACCCAGTACTTC. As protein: CASSEGKETQYF.

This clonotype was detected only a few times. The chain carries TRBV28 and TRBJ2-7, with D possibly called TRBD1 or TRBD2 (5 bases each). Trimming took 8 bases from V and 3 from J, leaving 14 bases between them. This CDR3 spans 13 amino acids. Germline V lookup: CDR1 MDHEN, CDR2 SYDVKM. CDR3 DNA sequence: TGTGCCAGCGGCAGGGCGGGTTTCTACGAGCAGTACTTC. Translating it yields CASGRAGFYEQYF.

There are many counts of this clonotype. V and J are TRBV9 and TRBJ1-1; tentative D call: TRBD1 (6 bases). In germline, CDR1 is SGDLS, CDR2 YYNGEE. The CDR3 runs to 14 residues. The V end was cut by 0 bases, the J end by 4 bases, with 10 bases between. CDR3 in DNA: TGTGCCAGCAGCGTAGACGGAGGGGGCACTGAAGCTTTCTTT. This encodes CASSVDGGGTEAFF.

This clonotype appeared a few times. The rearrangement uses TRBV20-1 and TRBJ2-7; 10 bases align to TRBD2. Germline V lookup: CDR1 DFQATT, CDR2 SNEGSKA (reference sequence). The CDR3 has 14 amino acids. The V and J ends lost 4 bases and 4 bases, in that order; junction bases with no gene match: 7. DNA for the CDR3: TGCAGTGCTACTCGAGCGGGAGGGCCGTACGAGCAGTACTTC. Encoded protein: CSATRAGGPYEQYF.

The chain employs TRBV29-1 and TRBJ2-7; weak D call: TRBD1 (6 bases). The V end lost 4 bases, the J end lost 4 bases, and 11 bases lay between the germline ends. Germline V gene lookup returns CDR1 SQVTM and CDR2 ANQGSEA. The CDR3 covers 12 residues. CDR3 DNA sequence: TGCAGCGTTGGAACAGGGAGATACGAGCAGTACTTC. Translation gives CSVGTGRYEQYF.

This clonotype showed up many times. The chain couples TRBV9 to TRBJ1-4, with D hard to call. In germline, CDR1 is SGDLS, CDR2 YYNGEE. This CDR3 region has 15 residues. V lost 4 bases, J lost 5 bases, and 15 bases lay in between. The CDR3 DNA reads TGTGCCAGCAGCCTAGGACGGCAACAAAATGAAAAACTGTTTTTT. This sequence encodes CASSLGRQQNEKLFF.

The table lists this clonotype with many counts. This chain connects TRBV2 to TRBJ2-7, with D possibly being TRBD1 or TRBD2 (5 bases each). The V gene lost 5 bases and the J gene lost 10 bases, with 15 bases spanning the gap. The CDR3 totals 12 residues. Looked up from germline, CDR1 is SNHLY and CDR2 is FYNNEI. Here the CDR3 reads CASSIRDHGQYF. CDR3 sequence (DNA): TGTGCCAGCAGTATCCGGGACCACGGCCAGTACTTC.

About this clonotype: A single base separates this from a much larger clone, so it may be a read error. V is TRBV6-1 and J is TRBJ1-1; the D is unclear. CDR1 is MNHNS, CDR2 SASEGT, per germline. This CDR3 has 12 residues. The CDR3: CVSNLWNTEAFF. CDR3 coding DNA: TGTGTCAGCAATCTGTGGAACACTGAAGCTTTCTTT.

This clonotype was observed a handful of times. The CDR3 DNA sequence: TGTGCCTGGACCGTAGGACAGGGCCGTTCACCCCTCCACTTT. Translation: CAWTVGQGRSPLHF. This rearrangement joins TRBV30 to TRBJ1-6, with 8 nucleotides matching TRBD1. There are 14 residues in the CDR3. Germline V gene sequence: CDR1 GTSNPN, CDR2 SVGIG (reference sequence). J gave up 9 bases and V 4 bases, and 8 bases lay outside the gene matches.

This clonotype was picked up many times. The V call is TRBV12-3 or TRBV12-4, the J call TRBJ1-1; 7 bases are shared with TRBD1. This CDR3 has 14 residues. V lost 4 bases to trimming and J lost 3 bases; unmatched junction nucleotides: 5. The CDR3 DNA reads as TGTGCCAGCAGTTACCATACAGGGGACACTGAAGCTTTCTTT. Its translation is CASSYHTGDTEAFF.

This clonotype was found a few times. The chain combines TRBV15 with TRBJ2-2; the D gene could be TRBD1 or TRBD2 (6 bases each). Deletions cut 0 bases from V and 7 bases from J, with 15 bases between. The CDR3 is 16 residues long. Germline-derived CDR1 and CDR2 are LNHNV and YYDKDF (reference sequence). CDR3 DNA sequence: TGTGCCACCAGCAGAGATGAAGGGGGGCAAGACGGGGAGCTGTTTTTT. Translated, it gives CATSRDEGGQDGELFF. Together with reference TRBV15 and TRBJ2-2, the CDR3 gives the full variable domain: DAMVIQNPRYQVTQFGKPVTLSCSQTLNHNVMYWYQQKSSQAPKLLFHYYDKDFNNEADTPDNFQSRRPNTSFCFLDIRSPGLGDTAMYLCATSRDEGGQDGELFFGEGSRLTVL.

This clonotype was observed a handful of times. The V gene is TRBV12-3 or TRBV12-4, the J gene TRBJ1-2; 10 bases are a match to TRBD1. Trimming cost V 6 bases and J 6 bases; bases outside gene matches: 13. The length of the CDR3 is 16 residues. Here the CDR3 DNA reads TGTGCCAGCAGACGCGGGACAGGGGACACCCCTAATGGCTACACCTTC. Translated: CASRRGTGDTPNGYTF.

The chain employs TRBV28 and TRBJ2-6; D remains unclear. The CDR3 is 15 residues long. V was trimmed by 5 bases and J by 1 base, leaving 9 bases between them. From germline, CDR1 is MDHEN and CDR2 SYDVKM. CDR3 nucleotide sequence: TGTGCCAGCAGTGGTGGGAAATCTGGGGCCAACGTCCTGACTTTC. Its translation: CASSGGKSGANVLTF.